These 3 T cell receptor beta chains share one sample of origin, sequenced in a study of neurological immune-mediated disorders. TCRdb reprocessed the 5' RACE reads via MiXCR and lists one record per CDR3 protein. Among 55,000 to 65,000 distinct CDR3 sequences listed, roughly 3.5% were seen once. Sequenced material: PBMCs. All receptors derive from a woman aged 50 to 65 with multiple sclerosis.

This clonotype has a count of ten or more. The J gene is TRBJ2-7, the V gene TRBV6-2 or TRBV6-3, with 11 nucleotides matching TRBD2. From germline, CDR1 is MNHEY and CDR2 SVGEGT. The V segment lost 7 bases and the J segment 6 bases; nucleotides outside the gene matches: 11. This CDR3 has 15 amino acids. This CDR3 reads CASTPTSGVRSEQYF. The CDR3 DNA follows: TGTGCCAGCACCCCGACTAGCGGGGTCCGGAGCGAGCAGTACTTC.

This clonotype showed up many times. The CDR3 region is CASSQDGHSNQPQHF. DNA for the CDR3: TGTGCCAGCAGCCAAGACGGGCATAGCAATCAGCCCCAGCATTTT. V is TRBV3-1 and J is TRBJ1-5; D unresolved. This CDR3 region has 15 residues. V lost 0 bases, J lost 0 bases, and 6 bases lay in between. The germline CDR1 and CDR2 sequences are LGHDT and YNNKEL (reference sequence).

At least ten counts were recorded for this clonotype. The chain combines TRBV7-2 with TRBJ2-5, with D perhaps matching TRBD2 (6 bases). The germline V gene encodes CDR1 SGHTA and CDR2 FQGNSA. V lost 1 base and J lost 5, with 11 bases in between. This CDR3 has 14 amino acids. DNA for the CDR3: TGTGCCAGCAGCTTAGGGTCAGGGAGGGAGACCCAGTACTTC. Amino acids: CASSLGSGRETQYF.